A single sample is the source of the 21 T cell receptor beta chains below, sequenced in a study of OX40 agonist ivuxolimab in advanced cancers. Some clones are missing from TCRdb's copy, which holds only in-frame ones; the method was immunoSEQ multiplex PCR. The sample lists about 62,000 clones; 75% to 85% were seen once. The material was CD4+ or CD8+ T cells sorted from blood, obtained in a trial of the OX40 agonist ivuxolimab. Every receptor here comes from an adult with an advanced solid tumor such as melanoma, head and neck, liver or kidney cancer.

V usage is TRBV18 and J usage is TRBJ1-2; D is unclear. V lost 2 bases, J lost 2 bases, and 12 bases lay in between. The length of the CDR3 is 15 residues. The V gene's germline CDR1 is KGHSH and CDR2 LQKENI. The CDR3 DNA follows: TGTGCCAGCTCACCAACCCCCACGGGCAACTATGGCTACACCTTC. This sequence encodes CASSPTPTGNYGYTF.

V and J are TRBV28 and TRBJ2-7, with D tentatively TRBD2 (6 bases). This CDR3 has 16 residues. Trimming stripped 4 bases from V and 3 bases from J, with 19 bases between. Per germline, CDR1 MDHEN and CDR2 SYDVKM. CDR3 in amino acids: CASSYSREAEIYEQYF. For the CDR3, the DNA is TGTGCCAGCAGTTATTCGAGGGAGGCCGAAATCTACGAGCAGTACTTC.

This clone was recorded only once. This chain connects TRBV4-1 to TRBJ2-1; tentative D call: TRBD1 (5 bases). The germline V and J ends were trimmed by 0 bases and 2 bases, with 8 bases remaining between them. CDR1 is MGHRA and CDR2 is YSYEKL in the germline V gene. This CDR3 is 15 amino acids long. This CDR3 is CASSQEGVPYNEQFF. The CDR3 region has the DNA TGCGCCAGCAGCCAAGAAGGGGTCCCCTACAATGAGCAGTTCTTC.

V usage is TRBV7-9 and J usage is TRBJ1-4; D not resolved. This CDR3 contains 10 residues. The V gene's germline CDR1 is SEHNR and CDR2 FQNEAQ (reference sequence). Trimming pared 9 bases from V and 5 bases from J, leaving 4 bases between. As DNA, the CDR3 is TGTGCCAGTCAGAATGAAAAACTGTTTTTT. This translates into CASQNEKLFF.

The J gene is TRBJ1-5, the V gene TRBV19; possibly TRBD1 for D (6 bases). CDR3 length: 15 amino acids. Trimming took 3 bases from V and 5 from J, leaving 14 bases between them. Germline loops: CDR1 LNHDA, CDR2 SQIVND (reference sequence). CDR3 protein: CASSMYRDVHQPQHF. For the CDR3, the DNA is TGTGCCAGTAGTATGTACAGGGACGTCCATCAGCCCCAGCATTTT. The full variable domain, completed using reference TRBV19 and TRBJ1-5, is DGGITQSPKYLFRKEGQNVTLSCEQNLNHDAMYWYRQDPGQGLRLIYYSQIVNDFQKGDIAEGYSVSREKKESFPLTVTSAQKNPTAFYLCASSMYRDVHQPQHFGDGTRLSIL.

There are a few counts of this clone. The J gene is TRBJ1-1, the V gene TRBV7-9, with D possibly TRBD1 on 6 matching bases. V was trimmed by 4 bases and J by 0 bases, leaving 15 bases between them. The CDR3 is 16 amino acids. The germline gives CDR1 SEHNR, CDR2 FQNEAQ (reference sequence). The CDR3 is CASSSSGRGMNTEAFF. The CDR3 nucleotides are TGTGCCAGCAGCTCATCCGGAAGGGGGATGAACACTGAAGCTTTCTTT.

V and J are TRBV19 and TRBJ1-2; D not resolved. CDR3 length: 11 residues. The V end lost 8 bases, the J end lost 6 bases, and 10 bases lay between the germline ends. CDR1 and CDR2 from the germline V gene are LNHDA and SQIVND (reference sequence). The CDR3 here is CASASFDGYTF. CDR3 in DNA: TGTGCCAGTGCCTCATTTGATGGCTACACCTTC.

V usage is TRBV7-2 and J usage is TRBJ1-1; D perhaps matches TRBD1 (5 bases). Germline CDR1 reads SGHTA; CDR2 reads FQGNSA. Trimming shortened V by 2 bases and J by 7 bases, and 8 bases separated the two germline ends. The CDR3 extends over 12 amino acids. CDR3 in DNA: TGTGCCAGCAGCTTATATCAGGGTGAAGCTTTCTTT. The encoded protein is CASSLYQGEAFF.

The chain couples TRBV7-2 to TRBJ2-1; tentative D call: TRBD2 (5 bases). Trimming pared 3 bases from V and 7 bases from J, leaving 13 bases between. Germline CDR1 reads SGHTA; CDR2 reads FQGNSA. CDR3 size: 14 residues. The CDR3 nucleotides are TGTGCCAGCAGCTTTGGGAGAGAATATAATGAGCAGTTCTTC. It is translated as CASSFGREYNEQFF. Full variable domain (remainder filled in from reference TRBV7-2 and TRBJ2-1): GAGVSQSPSNKVTEKGKDVELRCDPISGHTALYWYRQSLGQGLEFLIYFQGNSAPDKSGLPSDRFSAERTGGSVSTLTIQRTQQEDSAVYLCASSFGREYNEQFFGPGTRLTVL.

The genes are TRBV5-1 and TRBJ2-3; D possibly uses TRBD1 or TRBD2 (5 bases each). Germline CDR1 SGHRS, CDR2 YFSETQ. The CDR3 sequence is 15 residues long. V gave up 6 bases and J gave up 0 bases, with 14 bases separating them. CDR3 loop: CASTLGTFSTDTQYF. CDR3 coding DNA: TGCGCCAGCACGTTGGGGACCTTTAGCACAGATACGCAGTATTTT.

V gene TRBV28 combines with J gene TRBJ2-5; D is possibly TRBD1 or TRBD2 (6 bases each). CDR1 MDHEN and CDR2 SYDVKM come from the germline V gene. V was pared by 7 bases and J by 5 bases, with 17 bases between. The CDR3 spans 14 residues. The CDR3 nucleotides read TGTGCCAGCACCGCCCCGGGGGCCGAGGAGACCCAGTACTTC. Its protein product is CASTAPGAEETQYF.

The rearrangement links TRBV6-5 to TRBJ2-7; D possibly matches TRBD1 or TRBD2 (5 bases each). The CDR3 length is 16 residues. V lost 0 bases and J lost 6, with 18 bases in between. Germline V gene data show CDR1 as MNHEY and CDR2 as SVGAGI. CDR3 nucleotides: TGTGCCAGCAGTTACTCGTTGCCGGTTTGGGGGAGCGAGCAGTACTTC. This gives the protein CASSYSLPVWGSEQYF.

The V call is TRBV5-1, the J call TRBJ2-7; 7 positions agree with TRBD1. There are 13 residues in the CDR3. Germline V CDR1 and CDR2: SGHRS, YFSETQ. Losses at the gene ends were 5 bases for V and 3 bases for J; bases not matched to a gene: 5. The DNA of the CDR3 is TGCGCCAGCAGTCAGACAGGGAACTACGAGCAGTACTTC. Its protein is CASSQTGNYEQYF.

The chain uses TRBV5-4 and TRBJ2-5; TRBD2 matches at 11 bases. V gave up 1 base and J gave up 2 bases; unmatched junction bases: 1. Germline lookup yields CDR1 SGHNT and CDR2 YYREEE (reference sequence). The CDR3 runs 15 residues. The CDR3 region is CASSLIAGGQETQYF. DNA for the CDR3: TGTGCCAGCAGCTTGATAGCGGGAGGGCAAGAGACCCAGTACTTC.

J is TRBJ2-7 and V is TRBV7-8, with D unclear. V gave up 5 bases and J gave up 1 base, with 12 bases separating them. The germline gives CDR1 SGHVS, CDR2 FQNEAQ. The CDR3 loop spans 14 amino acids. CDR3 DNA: TGTGCCAGCAGCCCCCGGACCGGTTCCTACGAGCAGTACTTC. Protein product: CASSPRTGSYEQYF.

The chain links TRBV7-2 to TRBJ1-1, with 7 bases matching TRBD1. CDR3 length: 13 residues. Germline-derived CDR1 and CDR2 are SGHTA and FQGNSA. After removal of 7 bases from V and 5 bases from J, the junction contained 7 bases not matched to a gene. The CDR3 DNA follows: TGTGCCAGCATAGCAGGGGGGGTGACTGAAGCTTTCTTT. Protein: CASIAGGVTEAFF.

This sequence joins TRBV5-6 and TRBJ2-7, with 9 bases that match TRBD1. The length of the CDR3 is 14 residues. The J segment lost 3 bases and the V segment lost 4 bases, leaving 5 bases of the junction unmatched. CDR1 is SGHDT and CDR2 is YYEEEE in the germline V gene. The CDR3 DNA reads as TGTGCCAGCAGCCTGGGACAGGGCAACTACGAGCAGTACTTC. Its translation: CASSLGQGNYEQYF.

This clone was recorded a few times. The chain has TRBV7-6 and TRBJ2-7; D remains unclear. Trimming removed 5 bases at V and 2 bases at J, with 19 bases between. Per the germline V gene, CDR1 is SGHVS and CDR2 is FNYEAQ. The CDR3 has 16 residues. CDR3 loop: CASSPRPGRETYEQYF. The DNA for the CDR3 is TGTGCCAGCAGCCCACGTCCTGGTCGAGAAACCTACGAGCAGTACTTC.

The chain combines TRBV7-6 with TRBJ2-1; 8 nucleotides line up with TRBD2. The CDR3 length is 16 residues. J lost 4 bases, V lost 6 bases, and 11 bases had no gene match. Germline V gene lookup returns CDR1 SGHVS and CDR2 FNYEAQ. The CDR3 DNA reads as TGTGCCAGCAGTAACCAAGGACTAGCAGCTTACAATGAGCAGTTCTTC. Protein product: CASSNQGLAAYNEQFF.

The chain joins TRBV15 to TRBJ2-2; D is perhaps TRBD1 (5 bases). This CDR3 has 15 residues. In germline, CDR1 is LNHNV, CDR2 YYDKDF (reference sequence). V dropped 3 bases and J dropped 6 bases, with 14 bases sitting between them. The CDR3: CATSRGRPDPGELFF. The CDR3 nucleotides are TGTGCCACCAGCAGGGGGCGCCCCGATCCCGGGGAGCTGTTTTTT.

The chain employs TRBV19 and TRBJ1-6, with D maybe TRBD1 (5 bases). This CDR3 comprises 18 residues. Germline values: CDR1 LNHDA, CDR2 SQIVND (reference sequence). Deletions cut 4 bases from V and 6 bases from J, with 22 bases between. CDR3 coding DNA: TGTGCCAGTAGTACGACAGCACTAGACTCTAATTCTAATTCACCCCTCCACTTT. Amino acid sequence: CASSTTALDSNSNSPLHF.